This T cell receptor beta chain was sequenced for a study of T cell clones after liver transplantation. Whole-study context: Post-transplant blood was tracked for graft-donor-reactive T cell clones identified in a pre-transplant mixed lymphocyte reaction.

Only in-frame clones appear in the TCRdb table, and some are missing; sequencing was by immunoSEQ multiplex PCR. The sample holds tens of thousands of clones; roughly 85% are singletons and the top ten take roughly 3%. This receptor was taken from a human patient who received a liver transplant. Some of the T cells may derive from the graft donor. The sequenced sample was CD4+ T cells from blood, obtained at the 22-month timepoint.

The CDR3 nucleotides are TGCGCCAGCAGCTTGCCCACCATCCACACTGAAGCTTTCTTT. Protein: CASSLPTIHTEAFF. V usage is TRBV5-1 and J usage is TRBJ1-1; D remains ambiguous. This CDR3 has 14 amino acids. Per germline, CDR1 SGHRS and CDR2 YFSETQ. Trimming removed 1 base at V and 3 bases at J, with 10 bases between. Supplemented by reference TRBV5-1 and TRBJ1-1, the full variable domain reads KAGVTQTPRYLIKTRGQQVTLSCSPISGHRSVSWYQQTPGQGLQFLFEYFSETQRNKGNFPGRFSGRQFSNSRSEMNVSTLELGDSALYLCASSLPTIHTEAFFGQGTRLTVV.